This is a list of T cell receptor beta chains from one sample in a study of cytomegalovirus exposure and HLA in healthy donors. Libraries were prepared by immunoSEQ multiplex PCR; TCRdb keeps only in-frame clonotypes and omits some of them. The repertoire includes 120,000 to 150,000 clones, 75% to 80% of them detected once, and roughly 4.9% sits in the top ten. Sequencing was done on a sample of PBMCs. The receptors were gathered from a woman aged 45-65 years in good health and CMV-seronegative. The CDR3 runs from the conserved cysteine through the conserved F or W. The order of the fields is J gene, V gene, D gene, CDR3 DNA, CDR3 protein. A D gene is named only where the DNA matches it firmly.

j_call: TRBJ2-5
v_call: TRBV4-2
d_call: -
cdr3_nt: TGTGCCAGCAGCCAAGGGGACTACCAAGAGACCCAGTACTTC
cdr3_aa: CASSQGDYQETQYF

j_call: TRBJ1-6
v_call: TRBV6-5
d_call: -
cdr3_nt: TGTGCCAGCAGTTACTCGAGCGCACCACACAATTCACCCCTCCACTTT
cdr3_aa: CASSYSSAPHNSPLHF

j_call: TRBJ1-1
v_call: TRBV4-1
d_call: -
cdr3_nt: TGCGCCAGCAGCCAAGAAAACAGGGCGTACACTGAAGCTTTCTTT
cdr3_aa: CASSQENRAYTEAFF

j_call: TRBJ2-5
v_call: TRBV5-8
d_call: TRBD1
cdr3_nt: TGTGCCAGCAGAAATAGGGGACAGGCAGTCGGAGCCCAGTACTTC
cdr3_aa: CASRNRGQAVGAQYF

j_call: TRBJ1-3
v_call: TRBV15
d_call: TRBD1
cdr3_nt: TGTGCCACCAGCTCGACAGGGTCTGGAAACACCATATATTTT
cdr3_aa: CATSSTGSGNTIYF

j_call: TRBJ2-3
v_call: TRBV9
d_call: -
cdr3_nt: TGTGCCAGCAGCGACCGCGAGGGGGGGACAGATACGCAGTATTTT
cdr3_aa: CASSDREGGTDTQYF

j_call: TRBJ2-7
v_call: TRBV27
d_call: -
cdr3_nt: TGTGCCAGCAGTCAGGGTTCCGAGCAGTACTTC
cdr3_aa: CASSQGSEQYF

j_call: TRBJ2-1
v_call: TRBV4-3
d_call: TRBD1
cdr3_nt: TGCGCCAGCAGCCAAGGGGCCGGGACAGCCTACAATGAGCAGTTCTTC
cdr3_aa: CASSQGAGTAYNEQFF

j_call: TRBJ1-1
v_call: TRBV7-9
d_call: -
cdr3_nt: TGTGCCAGCAGCTCACAGGGGAACACTGAAGCTTTCTTT
cdr3_aa: CASSSQGNTEAFF

j_call: TRBJ1-3
v_call: TRBV27
d_call: -
cdr3_nt: TGTGCCAGGAGTCAGGGTCACCGCGGAAACACCATATATTTT
cdr3_aa: CARSQGHRGNTIYF

j_call: TRBJ1-2
v_call: TRBV23-1
d_call: TRBD1
cdr3_nt: TGCGCCAGCAGTCAACCTGGGACAGGGGGTCGTAAGGATGGCTACACCTTC
cdr3_aa: CASSQPGTGGRKDGYTF

j_call: TRBJ2-6
v_call: TRBV27
d_call: -
cdr3_nt: TGTGCCAGCAGTGCGTCTGGGGCCAACGTCCTGACTTTC
cdr3_aa: CASSASGANVLTF

j_call: TRBJ1-1
v_call: TRBV7-7
d_call: -
cdr3_nt: TGTGCTAGCAGCGCCTCCCCCGCAGGGAAGAACACTGAAGCTTTCTTT
cdr3_aa: CASSASPAGKNTEAFF